This entry features one T cell receptor (beta chain) sequence. Its target is not known. The source of the sample is a study of T cells in Graves' hyperthyroidism and ophthalmopathy. Overall study: Peripheral blood was taken when the disease was first diagnosed, before any treatment began. The study, taken as a whole, reports: Most expanded thyroid clonotypes above 0.001 also appeared in blood. Ophthalmopathy and stable hyperthyroidism were separated by a 13 V-J model.

CDR1 is SGHRS, CDR2 YFSETQ, per germline. The CDR3 consists of 15 residues. J lost 8 bases, V lost 4 bases, and 4 bases had no gene match. What was amplified from RNA transcripts were TCR beta CDR3 regions. TCR CDR3 regions were first amplified by RT-PCR with HTBI primers. TCRdb passed the multiplex PCR reads through MiXCR, listing each CDR3 protein once. This table holds roughly 740,000 distinct CDR3 sequences, about a sixth found once. Sequenced material: blood. The receptor's source is a man aged 18-30 years with Graves' hyperthyroidism. V and J are TRBV5-1 and TRBJ2-1; TRBD2 matches 15 bases. Here the CDR3 DNA reads TGCGCCAGCAGCCCGGGACTAGCGGGAGGAGATGAGCAGTTCTTC. Protein sequence: CASSPGLAGGDEQFF.